The rows below give T cell receptor beta chains drawn from one sample of a study of cytomegalovirus exposure and HLA in healthy donors. TCRdb keeps only in-frame clones here, not all; method: immunoSEQ multiplex PCR. Here the sample spans some 190,000 clones, 70% to 80% being singletons. Sample: PBMCs. The receptors shown here come from a man between 18 and 29 years old in good health and CMV-seronegative. CDR3s include the opening cysteine and the closing phenylalanine or tryptophan. D genes are given only for firm matches. Size values are once, few and many counts, or a class for expanded clones, and some rows have none.

cdr3_length j_call clone_size v_call d_call cdr3_aa cdr3_nt
17 TRBJ1-2 once TRBV5-5 . CASSLAGGLLSNYGYTF TGTGCCAGCAGCTTGGCGGGAGGACTGTTGTCCAACTATGGCTACACCTTC
12 TRBJ1-1 few TRBV7-9 . CSSESWNTEAFF TGTTCCAGCGAGAGTTGGAACACTGAAGCTTTCTTT
14 TRBJ2-3 . TRBV9 TRBD2 CASSGTSRTDTQYF TGTGCCAGCAGCGGGACTAGCCGCACAGATACGCAGTATTTT
15 TRBJ2-2 once TRBV5-1 . CASRVAGTTTGELFF TGCGCCAGCAGGGTAGCCGGGACAACCACCGGGGAGCTGTTTTTT
14 TRBJ1-2 . TRBV7-9 TRBD1 CASSEGQGIYGYTF TGTGCCAGCAGCGAGGGACAGGGGATCTATGGCTACACCTTC
16 TRBJ1-1 . TRBV19 . CASSPPFGTRGTEAFF TGTGCCAGTAGTCCCCCTTTTGGGACGCGGGGCACTGAAGCTTTCTTT
14 TRBJ2-3 . TRBV28 . CASRTTRSTDTQYF TGTGCCAGCAGGACAACAAGGAGCACAGATACGCAGTATTTT
15 TRBJ1-2 . TRBV6-5 . CASTETVGGWYGYTF TGTGCCAGCACCGAAACCGTAGGAGGGTGGTATGGCTACACCTTC
15 TRBJ2-3 . TRBV29-1 TRBD1 CSVLGTGDSTDTQYF TGCAGCGTTCTTGGCACAGGGGATAGCACAGATACGCAGTATTTT
15 TRBJ1-5 . TRBV27 . CASSFRGGAGQPQHF TGTGCCAGCAGTTTTCGGGGAGGTGCGGGTCAGCCCCAGCATTTT
12 TRBJ1-1 few TRBV29-1 . CSVDSGATEAFF TGCAGCGTTGACAGTGGGGCGACTGAAGCTTTCTTT
14 TRBJ1-2 . TRBV10-3 . CAISVQGLIYGYTF TGTGCCATCAGTGTTCAGGGGCTGATTTATGGCTACACCTTC
14 TRBJ1-4 . TRBV5-1 . CASSKNRQNEKLFF TGCGCCAGCAGCAAGAACAGACAGAATGAAAAACTGTTTTTT
16 TRBJ1-3 few TRBV6-1 TRBD1 CASSEERTGRGNTIYF TGTGCCAGCAGTGAAGAAAGGACAGGTCGCGGAAACACCATATATTTT
14 TRBJ1-5 . TRBV7-2 TRBD1 CASSSRTGHQPQHF TGTGCCAGCAGCTCTAGGACAGGGCATCAGCCCCAGCATTTT
16 TRBJ2-7 . TRBV7-8 TRBD1 CASSRAGAWDSYEQYF TGTGCCAGCAGCCGCGCGGGTGCCTGGGACAGCTACGAGCAGTACTTC
15 TRBJ1-6 . TRBV15 . CATSREQGVGSPLHF TGTGCCACCAGCAGAGAACAGGGTGTCGGTTCACCCCTCCACTTT
15 TRBJ2-3 . TRBV6-1 TRBD1 CASSESLGRGDTQYF TGTGCCAGCAGTGAATCATTAGGCAGGGGGGATACGCAGTATTTT
17 TRBJ2-7 . TRBV5-6 . CASSFGRILQGTYEQYF TGTGCCAGCAGCTTCGGCAGGATTCTGCAAGGTACCTACGAGCAGTACTTC
12 TRBJ2-7 . TRBV7-2 . CASSFSSYEQYF TGTGCCAGCAGCTTTAGCTCCTACGAGCAGTACTTC
10 TRBJ1-1 once TRBV20-1 . CSARNTEAFF TGCAGTGCGCGGAACACTGAAGCTTTCTTT
12 TRBJ2-1 . TRBV10-3 . CAISETGNEQFF TGTGCCATCAGTGAGACAGGGAATGAGCAGTTCTTC
13 TRBJ2-5 . TRBV7-8 . CASREEGQETQYF TGTGCCAGCAGAGAGGAGGGTCAAGAGACCCAGTACTTC
15 TRBJ1-4 . TRBV7-9 TRBD1 CAGSTRTGTNEKLFF TGTGCCGGCAGCACCCGGACAGGGACTAATGAAAAACTGTTTTTT